The clone carrying this TCR beta chain was found many times. This sample was included in a study of blood T cells in healthy people across ages. The CDR3 sequence is 16 residues long. The trim removed 4 bases at V and 2 bases at J, leaving 9 bases unmatched. Germline CDR1 is MDHEN and CDR2 is SYDVKM. A sample-barcoded 5' primer and a J-beta primer mix were used in a second PCR of roughly 7 to 11 cycles. MiXCR, applied by TCRdb to the 5' RACE reads, yields one record per CDR3 protein. Of 1.5 million to 2 million distinct CDR3 sequences in the sample, over 25% were seen once. The V gene is TRBV28, the J gene TRBJ2-7; TRBD1 matches 9 bases. The sample comprised blood. This sequence was found in a woman under 40 in good health. CDR3 sequence reads: CASSSPRDRVTYEQYF. The CDR3 DNA follows: TGTGCCAGCAGTTCCCCCCGGGACAGGGTAACCTACGAGCAGTACTTC.